One sample yielded the 14 T cell receptor beta chains listed below, sequenced in a study of shared clonotypes between healthy human individuals. Here immunoSEQ multiplex PCR was the method, and the copy in TCRdb shows in-frame clones only, minus some. The profile shows approximately 980,000 clones, approximately 76% of them singletons. Sequenced input: memory CD4+ T cells sorted from blood. The subset here: CD45RA-negative fraction. These receptors originate from a man between 18 and 29 years old in good health.

V and J are TRBV14 and TRBJ1-1, with a tentative D call TRBD1 (5 bases). Per germline, CDR1 SGHDN and CDR2 FVKESK. The CDR3 consists of 13 residues. V was pared by 8 bases and J by 4 bases, with 14 bases between. The CDR3 sequence: CASVWGVGTEAFF. CDR3 coding DNA: TGTGCCAGCGTTTGGGGGGTGGGCACTGAAGCTTTCTTT. Full variable domain (missing parts from reference TRBV14 and TRBJ1-1): EAGVTQFPSHSVIEKGQTVTLRCDPISGHDNLYWYRRVMGKEIKFLLHFVKESKQDESGMPNNRFLAERTGGTYSTLKVQPAELEDSGVYFCASVWGVGTEAFFGQGTRLTVV.

This rearrangement joins TRBV19 to TRBJ1-4; unclear D gene. V lost 8 bases, J lost 5 bases, and 15 bases lay in between. This CDR3 has 14 residues. In germline, CDR1 is LNHDA, CDR2 SQIVND (reference sequence). The CDR3 DNA reads TGTGCCAGTGGCACCACACCGGACAATGAAAAACTGTTTTTT. Translating gives CASGTTPDNEKLFF.

The rearrangement uses TRBV14 and TRBJ1-2, with TRBD1 as a possible D gene (5 bases). The germline V gene has CDR1 SGHDN and CDR2 FVKESK. V was clipped by 4 bases and J by 7 bases, with 19 bases between them. CDR3 length equals 15 residues. In DNA form, the CDR3 reads TGTGCCAGCAGCCGTGAAAGGCAGGGTAGTCGTGGCTACACCTTC. This codes for CASSRERQGSRGYTF. Together with reference TRBV14 and TRBJ1-2, the CDR3 gives the full variable domain: EAGVTQFPSHSVIEKGQTVTLRCDPISGHDNLYWYRRVMGKEIKFLLHFVKESKQDESGMPNNRFLAERTGGTYSTLKVQPAELEDSGVYFCASSRERQGSRGYTFGSGTRLTVV.

The rearrangement links TRBV11-2 to TRBJ2-7; D is ambiguous. The CDR3 has 14 residues. Germline V CDR1 and CDR2: SGHAT, FQNNGV. Trimming took 3 bases from V and 1 from J, leaving 10 bases between them. CDR3 nucleotides: TGTGCCAGCAGCTTCACTACCAGATCCTACGAGCAGTACTTC. It codes for CASSFTTRSYEQYF.

V is TRBV7-3 and J is TRBJ2-3; the D is unclear. Germline V gene data show CDR1 as SGHTA and CDR2 as FQGTGA. The V gene lost 4 bases and the J gene lost 3 bases, with 8 bases spanning the gap. This CDR3 is 13 amino acids long. The CDR3 region is CASSSPITDTQYF. CDR3 DNA sequence: TGTGCCAGCAGCTCCCCTATAACAGATACGCAGTATTTT.

V gene TRBV5-1 combines with J gene TRBJ2-3; 14 bases align to TRBD2. The V gene end was trimmed by 4 bases and the J gene end by 4 bases; junction bases not matched to a gene: 5. The germline V gene encodes CDR1 SGHRS and CDR2 YFSETQ. CDR3 size: 16 residues. DNA for the CDR3: TGCGCCAGCAGCATTGGGACTAGCGGGAGCGCAGATACGCAGTATTTT. This gives the protein CASSIGTSGSADTQYF.

As concerns this clone: This may arise from a read error, as a much more abundant clone is one base away. The identical CDR3 is also encoded by other nucleotide sequences in the sample. This rearrangement joins TRBV19 to TRBJ1-2; D not certain. V lost 1 base and J 5 bases, leaving 2 bases between the germline ends. Per germline, CDR1 LNHDA and CDR2 SQIVND (reference sequence). This CDR3 is built from 11 residues. The CDR3 nucleotides read TGTGCCAGTAGTATAGGGTATGGCTACACCTTC. Translating gives CASSIGYGYTF.

The chain links TRBV5-6 to TRBJ2-5; no definite D call. Germline lookup yields CDR1 SGHDT and CDR2 YYEEEE. This CDR3 contains 12 residues. V was shortened by 4 bases and J by 1 base, with 5 bases between the two germline ends. The CDR3 DNA follows: TGTGCCAGCAGCCCACGCCAAGAGACCCAGTACTTC. The encoded protein is CASSPRQETQYF.

The chain recombines TRBV7-6 with TRBJ2-7; TRBD1 matches 8 bases. Germline V gene data show CDR1 as SGHVS and CDR2 as FNYEAQ. This CDR3 is built from 14 residues. Unmatched junction bases numbered 6, after V lost 5 bases and J lost 3 bases. The CDR3 loop reads CASSLGQAFYEQYF. CDR3 in DNA: TGTGCCAGCAGCCTGGGACAGGCCTTCTACGAGCAGTACTTC.

This chain joins TRBV9 and TRBJ1-6; D may be TRBD1 (5 bases). Germline assignment: CDR1 SGDLS and CDR2 YYNGEE. The CDR3 runs to 15 residues. The V end was cut by 4 bases, the J end by 7 bases, with 15 bases between. CDR3 in DNA: TGTGCCAGCAGCCCCCGAGGGGCAGGAAATTCACCCCTCCACTTT. Protein product: CASSPRGAGNSPLHF.

As DNA, the CDR3 is TGCGCCAGCAGCTTGGGACAGGGTTTCTCTGGAAACACCATATATTTT. It codes for CASSLGQGFSGNTIYF. The V call is TRBV5-1, the J call TRBJ1-3, with TRBD1 identical over 7 bases. With V trimmed by 0 bases and J by 0 bases, 3 bases remained unmatched. The germline V gene encodes CDR1 SGHRS and CDR2 YFSETQ. The CDR3 runs 16 residues. Variable domain in full (rest from reference TRBV5-1 and TRBJ1-3): KAGVTQTPRYLIKTRGQQVTLSCSPISGHRSVSWYQQTPGQGLQFLFEYFSETQRNKGNFPGRFSGRQFSNSRSEMNVSTLELGDSALYLCASSLGQGFSGNTIYFGEGSWLTVV.

The rearrangement uses TRBV30 and TRBJ1-4; weak D call: TRBD1 (5 bases). Germline CDR1 and CDR2: GTSNPN and SVGIG (reference sequence). The CDR3 runs to 14 residues. Deletions cut 0 bases from V and 8 bases from J, with 13 bases between. DNA of the CDR3: TGTGCCTGGAGTGTAAAAGGGGACGGGGAAAAACTGTTTTTT. Its protein is CAWSVKGDGEKLFF.

Note on this clone: A much bigger clone sits one base away, suggesting this may be a read error. The genes are TRBV7-2 and TRBJ2-5, with D perhaps given as TRBD1 or TRBD2 (5 bases each). Trimming shortened V by 7 bases and J by 1 base, and 10 bases separated the two germline ends. The germline V gene encodes CDR1 SGHTA and CDR2 FQGNSA. The CDR3 runs to 13 residues. This CDR3 reads CASTPGRQETQYF. CDR3 DNA sequence: TGTGCCAGCACCCCGGGACGCCAAGAGACCCAGTACTTC.

This chain connects TRBV6-6 to TRBJ1-2; D possibly corresponds to TRBD1 (5 bases). CDR3 size: 16 residues. Germline CDR1 reads MNHNY; CDR2 reads SVGAGI (reference sequence). Trimming pared 0 bases from V and 4 bases from J, leaving 15 bases between. CDR3 residues: CASSYSKTEATYGYTF. In DNA, the CDR3 is TGTGCCAGCAGTTACTCAAAGACAGAAGCTACCTATGGCTACACCTTC.